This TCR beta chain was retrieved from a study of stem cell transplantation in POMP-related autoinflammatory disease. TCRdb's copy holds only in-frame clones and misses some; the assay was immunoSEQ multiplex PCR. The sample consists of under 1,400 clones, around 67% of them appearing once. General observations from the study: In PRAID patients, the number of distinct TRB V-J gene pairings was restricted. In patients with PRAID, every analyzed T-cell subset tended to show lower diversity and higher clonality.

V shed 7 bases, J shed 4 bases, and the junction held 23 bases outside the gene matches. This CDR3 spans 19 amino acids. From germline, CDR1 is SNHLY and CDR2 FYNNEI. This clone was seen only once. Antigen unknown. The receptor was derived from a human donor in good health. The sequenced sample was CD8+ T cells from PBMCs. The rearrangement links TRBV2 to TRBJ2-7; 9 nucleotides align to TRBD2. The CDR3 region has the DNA TGTGCCAGCATAATTTCGGACACACGAACTCCTAGCGGGAATTACGAGCAGTACTTC. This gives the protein CASIISDTRTPSGNYEQYF.